This T cell receptor beta chain comes out of a study of Ad26.COV2.S vaccination and SARS-CoV-2 variants. As for the study in general: COV1001, an Ad26.COV2.S trial, supplied this vaccine-arm donor.

V lost 5 bases and J lost 0; bases outside the gene matches: 16. Germline V lookup: CDR1 SGHTA, CDR2 FQGNSA. The CDR3 has 19 residues. Indicated treatment: around 19 received Ad26.COV2.S at low or high dose, single or two shots; about 5 received placebo; per-sample allocation not given. Specimens were obtained on day 63 following the first vaccine or placebo injection. Donation came from an adult in Boston who was aged 18-55 years. TCRdb keeps only in-frame clones here, not all; method: immunoSEQ multiplex PCR. Of approximately 420,000 clones listed, approximately 91% are singletons. A word on this clone: No antigen is known for it.

Broader study findings: In vaccinated individuals, spike-specific CD8+ and CD4+ T cell responses reportedly displayed substantial breadth. The analyses of TCR breadth and depth may have understated the size of total T cell responses.

This rearrangement joins TRBV7-2 to TRBJ2-7; 10 nucleotides match TRBD2. This clonotype was sampled from a person aged 18 to 59 who received the Ad26.COV2.S COVID-19 vaccine or a placebo. The sequencing here drew on peripheral blood, taken in a trial of Ad26.COV2.S vaccine versus placebo. This CDR3 is CASSQSWASGGPSSYEQYF. The CDR3 DNA sequence: TGTGCCAGCAGCCAAAGCTGGGCTAGCGGGGGTCCGAGCTCCTACGAGCAGTACTTC.